This entry lists 20 T cell receptor beta chains sequenced from one sample in a study of blood T cell repertoires in COVID-19. Sequencing used immunoSEQ multiplex PCR; TCRdb keeps in-frame clones, though not all of them. The sample records 250,000 to 350,000 clones, 86% being singletons. Material for sequencing was peripheral blood. All receptors derive from a woman aged 25 to 39 with active or convalescent COVID-19.

The chain combines TRBV6-2 or TRBV6-3 with TRBJ2-5; no firm D call. V dropped 0 bases and J dropped 4 bases, with 6 bases sitting between them. This CDR3 comprises 13 residues. Germline V lookup: CDR1 MNHEY, CDR2 SVGEGT. The CDR3 sequence is CASSYSSRETQYF. CDR3 nucleotide sequence: TGTGCCAGCAGTTACTCGTCCCGAGAGACCCAGTACTTC.

This chain joins TRBV7-2 and TRBJ1-3; TRBD1 aligns across 7 bases. Trimming at V came to 4 bases and at J to 4 bases, leaving 16 bases not matched to a gene. This CDR3 has 18 amino acids. Germline CDR1 and CDR2: SGHTA and FQGNSA. The CDR3 region is CASSSLPGTAYAGNTIYF. CDR3 nucleotides: TGTGCCAGCAGCTCACTTCCTGGGACAGCATACGCCGGAAACACCATATATTTT.

The chain recombines TRBV7-2 with TRBJ2-1; 8 bases match TRBD2. This CDR3 spans 17 amino acids. CDR1 and CDR2 (germline): SGHTA, FQGNSA. The V segment lost 2 bases and the J segment 0 bases; nucleotides outside the gene matches: 6. CDR3 nucleotide sequence: TGTGCCAGCAGCTTAAGGTACGGGGGGGACTCCTACAATGAGCAGTTCTTC. This codes for CASSLRYGGDSYNEQFF.

The chain uses TRBV19 and TRBJ1-2, with 7 bases lining up with TRBD1. Germline-derived CDR1 and CDR2 are LNHDA and SQIVND (reference sequence). With 6 bases clipped from V and 3 bases from J, the junction kept 10 bases outside the gene matches. The CDR3 runs to 15 residues. CDR3 nucleotides: TGTGCCAGTAGCCCGTACAGGGGAGCGGACTATGGCTACACCTTC. It encodes CASSPYRGADYGYTF.

The chain couples TRBV27 to TRBJ2-1; TRBD2 aligns across 7 bases. Germline V lookup: CDR1 MNHEY, CDR2 SMNVEV (reference sequence). The CDR3 has 18 residues. V was pared by 2 bases and J by 5 bases, with 15 bases of the junction left unmatched. The CDR3 protein is CASSLTPWGGRPDNEQFF. CDR3 in DNA: TGTGCCAGCAGTTTAACCCCCTGGGGGGGGAGGCCCGACAATGAGCAGTTCTTC.

The chain employs TRBV7-8 and TRBJ1-1; 8 nucleotides align to TRBD1. CDR1 is SGHVS, CDR2 FQNEAQ, per germline. J lost 2 bases, V lost 4 bases, and 9 bases had no gene match. The CDR3 consists of 16 residues. Here the CDR3 reads CASSSGGLDRNTEAFF. CDR3 nucleotides: TGTGCCAGCAGCTCAGGGGGCCTCGATCGTAACACTGAAGCTTTCTTT.

V is TRBV7-2 and J is TRBJ1-2, with 10 bases fitting TRBD1. The germline CDR1 and CDR2 sequences are SGHTA and FQGNSA. CDR3 size: 15 residues. The V and J ends lost 5 bases and 4 bases, in that order; junction bases with no gene match: 7. DNA of the CDR3: TGTGCCAGCAGCCCCGGGACAGGGGACGGCTATGGCTACACCTTC. Translating gives CASSPGTGDGYGYTF.

The chain couples TRBV28 to TRBJ2-2; 8 bases are a match to TRBD1. The CDR3 consists of 16 residues. Germline V lookup: CDR1 MDHEN, CDR2 SYDVKM. V lost 2 bases to trimming and J lost 2 bases; unmatched junction nucleotides: 4. The CDR3 DNA is TGTGCCAGCAGTTTACGGACAGGGACCAACACCGGGGAGCTGTTTTTT. Translated: CASSLRTGTNTGELFF.

This clone was counted a few times. Other DNA sequences from this sample encode an identical CDR3 as well. The V call is TRBV12-3 or TRBV12-4, the J call TRBJ1-1; a possible D gene is TRBD1 (5 bases). The CDR3 length is 13 residues. Trimming removed 3 bases at V and 1 base at J, with 6 bases between. The CDR3, as DNA: TGTGCCAGCAGTTTTACAGGGAACACTGAAGCTTTCTTT. This codes for CASSFTGNTEAFF.

The CDR3 protein is CASSVGGVRTGELFF. The CDR3 DNA is TGTGCCAGCAGTGTCGGGGGGGTCAGGACCGGGGAGCTGTTTTTT. The chain recombines TRBV27 with TRBJ2-2; 8 bases fit TRBD2. CDR1 MNHEY and CDR2 SMNVEV come from the germline V gene (reference sequence). This CDR3 has 15 residues. With 5 bases clipped from V and 5 bases from J, the junction kept 7 bases outside the gene matches.

The chain employs TRBV27 and TRBJ2-1; TRBD2 matches 9 bases. V dropped 3 bases and J dropped 0; count of bases not matched to a gene: 9. Germline V gene data show CDR1 as MNHEY and CDR2 as SMNVEV (reference sequence). This CDR3 contains 18 residues. In DNA, the CDR3 is TGTGCCAGCAGTTTTGGGGAGCGGGGGGCGATCTCCTACAATGAGCAGTTCTTC. Translation gives CASSFGERGAISYNEQFF.

The gene calls are TRBV30 and TRBJ1-4; D uncertain. CDR1 is GTSNPN, CDR2 SVGIG, per germline (reference sequence). The length of the CDR3 is 14 residues. The V and J ends lost 2 bases and 4 bases respectively, with 11 bases between them. The CDR3: CAWSRRQDNEKLFF. Here the CDR3 DNA reads TGTGCCTGGAGTCGCCGGCAGGATAATGAAAAACTGTTTTTT. Full variable domain (outside the CDR3, taken from reference TRBV30 and TRBJ1-4): SQTIHQWPATLVQPVGSPLSLECTVEGTSNPNLYWYRQAAGRGLQLLFYSVGIGQISSEVPQNLSASRPQDRQFILSSKKLLLSDSGFYLCAWSRRQDNEKLFFGSGTQLSVL.

The rearrangement joins TRBV27 to TRBJ1-5, with D hard to call. Per germline, CDR1 MNHEY and CDR2 SMNVEV (reference sequence). The V and J ends lost 3 bases and 5 bases respectively, with 11 bases between them. The CDR3 has 14 amino acids. The CDR3 nucleotides read TGTGCCAGCAGTTTCGGTCAAGGAGATCAGCCCCAGCATTTT. Translated: CASSFGQGDQPQHF.

V gene TRBV11-3 combines with J gene TRBJ1-2; the match to TRBD1 covers 8 bases. Germline V lookup: CDR1 SGHNT, CDR2 YENEEA. This CDR3 is built from 14 residues. After removal of 3 bases from V and 8 bases from J, the junction contained 8 bases not matched to a gene. CDR3 DNA: TGTGCCAGCAGCTTGGACAGGGAAGACATCGGCTACACCTTC. Its translation: CASSLDREDIGYTF.

This chain links TRBV7-9 with TRBJ2-2; the D gene is possibly TRBD2 (6 bases). V shed 4 bases and J shed 2 bases, with 14 bases lying between them. Per the germline V gene, CDR1 is SEHNR and CDR2 is FQNEAQ (reference sequence). The CDR3 contains 16 residues. The CDR3 region is CASSYLGLPNTGELFF. In DNA form, the CDR3 reads TGTGCCAGCAGCTACCTGGGACTCCCTAACACCGGGGAGCTGTTTTTT. Full variable domain (missing parts from reference TRBV7-9 and TRBJ2-2): DTGVSQNPRHKITKRGQNVTFRCDPISEHNRLYWYRQTLGQGPEFLTYFQNEAQLEKSRLLSDRFSAERPKGSFSTLEIQRTEQGDSAMYLCASSYLGLPNTGELFFGEGSRLTVL.

This chain links TRBV9 with TRBJ1-1; 9 nucleotides agree with TRBD1. Germline CDR1 and CDR2: SGDLS and YYNGEE. Trimming at V came to 4 bases and at J to 10 bases, leaving 14 bases not matched to a gene. The CDR3 totals 15 residues. The CDR3 here is CASSSQDGTGIVAFF. CDR3 sequence (DNA): TGTGCCAGCAGCTCCCAAGACGGGACAGGGATCGTAGCTTTCTTT.

The gene calls are TRBV2 and TRBJ2-2, with 8 bases identical to TRBD1. V lost 5 bases to trimming and J lost 1 base; unmatched junction nucleotides: 6. There are 16 residues in the CDR3. Germline CDR1 reads SNHLY; CDR2 reads FYNNEI. The CDR3 region has the DNA TGTGCCAGCAGTATCCAGGGGGCAGTGAACACCGGGGAGCTGTTTTTT. This codes for CASSIQGAVNTGELFF.

This chain connects TRBV4-1 to TRBJ2-1; possible D gene TRBD2, 5 bases. V gave up 1 base and J gave up 6 bases, with 10 bases separating them. The CDR3 extends over 14 amino acids. Per germline, CDR1 MGHRA and CDR2 YSYEKL. The CDR3 protein is CASSQVERSNEQFF. The CDR3 DNA follows: TGCGCCAGCAGCCAAGTGGAGCGGAGCAATGAGCAGTTCTTC.

The chain recombines TRBV12-3 or TRBV12-4 with TRBJ1-2; D call uncertain. Trimming pared 3 bases from V and 5 bases from J, leaving 10 bases between. There are 13 residues in the CDR3. The CDR3 region has the DNA TGTGCCAGCAGTTTTGAGGGAATATATGGCTACACCTTC. Its translation: CASSFEGIYGYTF.

This chain uses TRBV6-4 with TRBJ2-3; a possible D gene is TRBD2 (6 bases). Per germline, CDR1 MRHNA and CDR2 SNTAGT. The CDR3 runs to 14 residues. V was clipped by 0 bases and J by 4 bases, with 8 bases between them. The CDR3 reads CASSDSWGADTQYF. The CDR3 DNA sequence: TGTGCCAGCAGTGACTCATGGGGGGCAGATACGCAGTATTTT.